This TCR beta chain comes out of a study of metastatic and nonmetastatic thyroid tumors. Nobody among the patients had been given any treatment before thyroid surgery. In its sample, this clone was seen many times. The CDR3 loop spans 13 amino acids. Trimming cost V 0 bases and J 5 bases, with 5 bases left between them. Germline loops: CDR1 SGHNT, CDR2 YENEEA. TCRdb ran MiXCR on the PCR reads. Found here are 32,000 or so clones, approximately 17% of them singletons; the top ten hold around 5.9%. The TCR comes from a male donor with papillary thyroid cancer or a benign thyroid nodule (not recorded which). Some clones in this sample may be carry-over from other donors' samples. The rearrangement joins TRBV11-3 to TRBJ2-1; D is uncertain. The sequenced sample consisted of blood. CDR3 in amino acids: CASSLDTHNEQFF. In DNA form, the CDR3 reads TGTGCCAGCAGCTTAGACACCCACAATGAGCAGTTCTTC.